This entry describes one TCR beta chain. This sample stems from a study of molecular identifiers for immune sequencing clone quantification. The CDR3 is 14 residues long. The V segment lost 4 bases and the J segment 2 bases; nucleotides outside the gene matches: 7. Per germline, CDR1 DFQATT and CDR2 SNEGSKA (reference sequence). Sorting was used to obtain naive CD8 T cells (CD8+CD4-CCR7+CD45RA+). TCRdb fed the PCR reads into MiXCR, producing one record per CDR3 protein. In the table there are some 320,000 distinct CDR3 sequences, about 23% of which are singletons. Sequenced sample: naive CD8+ T cells from blood, with Jurkat cell RNA spiked in. Subset defined: FACS-sorted CD8+CD4-CCR7+CD45RA+ naive T cells. The TCR sequence derives from a human donor in good health. Some libraries in this study had Jurkat cell RNA spiked in. The chain couples TRBV20-1 to TRBJ2-7; 8 nucleotides agree with TRBD1. This chain's CDR3 is CSATSRDRTYEQYF. In DNA form, the CDR3 reads TGCAGTGCTACTTCCCGGGACAGGACCTACGAGCAGTACTTC.